This T cell receptor beta chain emerged from a study of OX40 agonist ivuxolimab in advanced cancers. Study-wide findings and caveats: Some nonresponders also had low normalized T-cell clonal expansion.

Note on this clone: Its specificity is not known.

Sequencing was performed with immunoSEQ multiplex PCR; in TCRdb, only in-frame clones are kept and a portion is missing. The sample contains about 20,000 clones, approximately 80% of which appear only once. Individuals having autoimmune disease history or systemic immunosuppression were not enrolled. This sequence was found in an adult with an advanced solid tumor such as melanoma, head and neck, liver or kidney cancer. The material sequenced was CD4+ or CD8+ T cells sorted from blood, taken in a trial of the OX40 agonist ivuxolimab.

This chain's CDR3 is CASSLGPFSYEQYF. Here the CDR3 DNA reads TGTGCCAGCAGCTTAGGACCCTTCTCCTACGAGCAGTACTTC. The genes are TRBV7-2 and TRBJ2-7; D is undetermined. Trimming stripped 1 base from V and 0 bases from J, with 7 bases between. This CDR3 has 14 amino acids. Germline V gives CDR1 SGHTA, CDR2 FQGNSA.